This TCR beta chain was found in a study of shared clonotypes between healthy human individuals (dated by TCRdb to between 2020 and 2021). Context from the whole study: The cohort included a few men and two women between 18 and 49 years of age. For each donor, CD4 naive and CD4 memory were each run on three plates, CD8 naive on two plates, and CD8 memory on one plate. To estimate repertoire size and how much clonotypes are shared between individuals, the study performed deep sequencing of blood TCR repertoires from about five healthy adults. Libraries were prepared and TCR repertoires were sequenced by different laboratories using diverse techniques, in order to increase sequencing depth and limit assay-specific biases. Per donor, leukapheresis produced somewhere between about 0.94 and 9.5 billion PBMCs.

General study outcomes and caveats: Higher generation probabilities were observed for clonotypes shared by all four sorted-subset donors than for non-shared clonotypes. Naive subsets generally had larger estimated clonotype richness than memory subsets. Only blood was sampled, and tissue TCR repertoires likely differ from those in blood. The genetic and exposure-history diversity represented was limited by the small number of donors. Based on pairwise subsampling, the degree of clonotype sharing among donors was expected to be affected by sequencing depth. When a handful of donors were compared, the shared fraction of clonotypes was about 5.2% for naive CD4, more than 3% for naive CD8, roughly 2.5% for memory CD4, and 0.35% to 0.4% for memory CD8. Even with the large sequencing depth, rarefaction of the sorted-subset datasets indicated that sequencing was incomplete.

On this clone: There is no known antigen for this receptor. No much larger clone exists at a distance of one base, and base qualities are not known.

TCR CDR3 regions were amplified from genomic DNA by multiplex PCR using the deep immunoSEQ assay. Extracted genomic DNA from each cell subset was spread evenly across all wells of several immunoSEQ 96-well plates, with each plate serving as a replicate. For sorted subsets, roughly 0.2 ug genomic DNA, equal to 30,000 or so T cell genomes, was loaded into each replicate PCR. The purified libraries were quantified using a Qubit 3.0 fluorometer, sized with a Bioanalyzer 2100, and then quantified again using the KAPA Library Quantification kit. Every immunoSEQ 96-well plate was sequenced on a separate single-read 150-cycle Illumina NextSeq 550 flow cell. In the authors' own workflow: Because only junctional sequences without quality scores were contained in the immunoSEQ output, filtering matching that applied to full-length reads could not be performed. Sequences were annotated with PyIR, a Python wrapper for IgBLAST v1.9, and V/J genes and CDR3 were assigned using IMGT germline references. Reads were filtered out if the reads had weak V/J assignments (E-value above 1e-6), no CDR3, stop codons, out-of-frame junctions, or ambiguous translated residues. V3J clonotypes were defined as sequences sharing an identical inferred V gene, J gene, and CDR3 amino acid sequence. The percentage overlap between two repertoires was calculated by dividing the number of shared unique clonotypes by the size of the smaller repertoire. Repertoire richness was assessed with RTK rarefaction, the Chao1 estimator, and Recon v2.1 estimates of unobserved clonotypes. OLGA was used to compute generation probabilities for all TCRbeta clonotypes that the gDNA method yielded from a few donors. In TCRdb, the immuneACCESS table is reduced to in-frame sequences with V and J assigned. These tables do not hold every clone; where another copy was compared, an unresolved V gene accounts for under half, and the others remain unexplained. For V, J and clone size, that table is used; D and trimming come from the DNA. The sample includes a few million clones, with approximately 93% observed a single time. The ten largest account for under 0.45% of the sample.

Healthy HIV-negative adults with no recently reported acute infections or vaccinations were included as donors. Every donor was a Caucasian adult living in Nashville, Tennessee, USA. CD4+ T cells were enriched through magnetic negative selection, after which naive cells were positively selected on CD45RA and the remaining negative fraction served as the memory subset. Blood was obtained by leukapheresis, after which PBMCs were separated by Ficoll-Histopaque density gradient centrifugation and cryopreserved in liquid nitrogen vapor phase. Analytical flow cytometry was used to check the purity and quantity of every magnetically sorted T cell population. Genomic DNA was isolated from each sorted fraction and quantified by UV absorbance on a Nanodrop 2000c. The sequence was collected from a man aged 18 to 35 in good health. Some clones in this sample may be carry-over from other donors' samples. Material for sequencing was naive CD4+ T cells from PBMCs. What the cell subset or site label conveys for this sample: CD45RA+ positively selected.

The CDR3 reads as follows: CASSLRDRVSTDTQYF. The DNA sequence is TGCGCCAGCAGCCTAAGGGACAGGGTGAGCACAGATACGCAGTATTTT. The receptor chain draws on TRBV5-1 and TRBJ2-3; 9 junctional bases match TRBD1. The CDR3 covers 16 residues, taking in both the cysteine and the phenylalanine. Solely the CDR3 DNA is kept, with 48 bases framed from the first base. Per the germline V gene, SGHRS is the CDR1 and YFSETQ is the CDR2. Here V drops 4 bases and J drops 0 bases, and the junction holds 6 bases not matched to any gene.